These 8 T cell receptor beta chains originate from one sample sequenced in a study of T cell repertoires in aging, cancer and after chemotherapy. Peripheral blood genomic DNA, not sorted cells or RNA, was the template. Rearranged V-D-J TRB sequences were amplified with a mixed TRB-A/B primer pool. Each CDR3 protein is one row after TCRdb ran MiXCR on the multiplex PCR reads. The sample has thousands of distinct CDR3 sequences, 20% to 25% seen once. The sequenced material came from blood. The receptors here all came from a human donor in good health. The donor label of this sample is uncertain.

This clonotype has only a few counts. The chain uses TRBV15 and TRBJ1-2; D unresolved. With 4 bases removed from V and 4 bases from J, the gap between germline ends came to 16 bases. Germline lookup yields CDR1 LNHNV and CDR2 YYDKDF (reference sequence). CDR3 length equals 15 residues. The CDR3 DNA follows: TGTGCCACCAGCACCCGGAGGGAAACAGCCTATGGCTACACCTTC. Protein sequence: CATSTRRETAYGYTF.

As concerns this clonotype: A much more abundant neighbour one base away suggests this may be a read error. This chain uses TRBV6-4 with TRBJ2-5; D is possibly TRBD1 or TRBD2 (6 bases each). The CDR3 contains 16 residues. V was shortened by 0 bases and J by 0 bases, with 11 bases between the two germline ends. The germline CDR1 and CDR2 sequences are MRHNA and SNTAGT. The CDR3 nucleotides are TGTGCCAGCAGTGACTCTAGAGGGGGGTACCAAGAGACCCAGTACTTC. This translates into CASSDSRGGYQETQYF.

The chain employs TRBV20-1 and TRBJ1-1, with D unresolved. V was clipped by 6 bases and J by 5 bases, with 13 bases between them. Germline loops: CDR1 DFQATT, CDR2 SNEGSKA (reference sequence). The CDR3 sequence is 12 residues long. This CDR3 is CSAENYGTEAFF. DNA of the CDR3: TGCAGTGCCGAAAACTATGGGACTGAAGCTTTCTTT.

Details on this clonotype: A much larger clone differs by one base, so this may be a read error. CDR3 in DNA: TGTGCCAGCAGTGAGGGAAGGACTAGCGGGGGCTTTGCAGATACGCAGTATTTT. The encoded protein is CASSEGRTSGGFADTQYF. V usage is TRBV6-1 and J usage is TRBJ2-3, with 13 bases fitting TRBD2. CDR3 length: 18 amino acids. After removal of 3 bases from V and 4 bases from J, the junction contained 10 bases not matched to a gene. Per the germline V gene, CDR1 is MNHNS and CDR2 is SASEGT.

The chain links TRBV20-1 to TRBJ2-2; D call uncertain. There are 15 residues in the CDR3. Germline loops: CDR1 DFQATT, CDR2 SNEGSKA (reference sequence). V was clipped by 2 bases and J by 5 bases, with 15 bases between them. The CDR3 nucleotides read TGCAGTGCTAGACCTTTCGGAAGAAGGACCGGGGAGCTGTTTTTT. This translates into CSARPFGRRTGELFF.

By share, this clonotype counts as large. The chain uses TRBV6-1 and TRBJ1-6; unclear D gene. The length of the CDR3 is 14 residues. Germline assignment: CDR1 MNHNS and CDR2 SASEGT. V dropped 6 bases and J dropped 7 bases, with 13 bases sitting between them. CDR3 in DNA: TGTGCCAGCAGGGAGATGAATTCAAATTCACCCCTCCACTTT. It translates to CASREMNSNSPLHF.

In its sample, this clonotype is medium-sized. The J gene is TRBJ2-2, the V gene TRBV5-1; 10 nucleotides line up with TRBD2. The germline gives CDR1 SGHRS, CDR2 YFSETQ. The CDR3 extends over 17 amino acids. V trimming: 0 bases; J trimming: 4 bases; junction bases outside the gene matches: 6. This CDR3 reads CASSLATSGKSTGELFF. CDR3 nucleotide sequence: TGCGCCAGCAGCTTGGCCACTAGCGGGAAGTCCACCGGGGAGCTGTTTTTT.

This clonotype was counted between two and nine times. The chain has TRBV5-6 and TRBJ1-2, with no clear D. Looked up from germline, CDR1 is SGHDT and CDR2 is YYEEEE. Between the trimmed V and J ends, which lost 1 base and 7 bases, there was a span of 14 bases. The CDR3 consists of 14 residues. CDR3 in DNA: TGTGCCAGCAGCTTGTTACAAGCTTCGCGTGGCTACACCTTC. It yields the protein CASSLLQASRGYTF.